This TCR beta chain was sequenced for a study of cytomegalovirus exposure and HLA in healthy donors (dated 2017 in TCRdb). The study in broad terms: According to an earlier analysis of a few hundred of the donors, about 170 million T cells yielded 100 million or so unique TCR beta sequences and about 300 Gb of sequence data. About 300 gigabases of sequencing data and around 87 million unique TCR sequences were included in an early release covering roughly 700 HLA-typed donors. The genetic ancestry cluster associated with self-reported Caucasian donors included over 65% of the 350 to 500 genotyped donors. The aim of the study was to test whether cataloging public T cell receptors could identify signatures of past pathogen exposure. The study used immunosequencing to profile the T cell repertoires of 600 to 850 subjects and linked those repertoires to cytomegalovirus serostatus. In addition to the first cohort of around 670 subjects, a separate validation cohort of 120 different subjects was used. The study combined high-throughput TCR immunosequencing, statistical association of individual TCRs with disease status, and machine learning to predict cytomegalovirus infection status. A later analysis re-examined previously published TCR beta repertoires from 500 to 700 donors and added high-resolution HLA genotyping to investigate patterns of TCR occurrence. In the later analysis, no new phenotypic data were used to find candidate immune exposures; instead, reliance was placed on TCR beta sequences and their occurrence across donors. In an earlier analysis of 550 to 700 of the donors, high-throughput TCR beta sequencing was used to judge whether each TCR beta V gene segment behaved as functional or pseudogenic. Alongside the repertoire data, information on donor age, sex, ethnicity and CMV serostatus was compiled. Genome-wide SNP genotypes for about three fifths of the roughly 670 donors were used in a later genetic analysis, which treated that subset as a discovery cohort. All discovery cohort repertoires had been generated on a single sequencing platform. HLA typing covered class I and class II loci at four-digit resolution. The number of donors typed differed by locus, with roughly 620-630 for A, B, C, DRB1 and DQB1, around 500 for DQA1, approximately 580 for DPA1, and some 470 for DPB1. Roughly five DR-DQ haplotypes were treated as single units for association and clustering because of strong linkage in the cohort. On average, roughly 200,000 unique TCR beta nucleotide sequences were sequenced per donor among 300 to 500 genotyped donors of the cohort, with approximately 18% of those sequences being non-productive.

The cohort comprised under 700 healthy bone marrow donors. At the time of sampling, all cohort members were nominally healthy, though unrecorded immune exposures were likely present. The donor tested CMV seropositive and was one of the 289 seropositive cohort members. Each donor provided a peripheral blood sample, and peripheral blood mononuclear cells were used for TCR beta sequencing. Genomic DNA extraction from the blood cell samples was performed with the Qiagen DNeasy Blood Extraction Kit. Concerning this clone: Its antigen is currently not known. Nothing much larger sits one base from this clone, and base qualities are not available.

Beyond this particular receptor, the publication reports: A further reported finding was that TCR beta sequences accurately predicted the HLA-A and HLA-B alleles for most subjects in the first cohort. A cluster of highly shared sequence variants was judged likely to be a technical artifact of the sequencing pipeline. In this cohort, only TCR beta chains were sequenced, and detectable features were limited by the absence of alpha or paired-chain data. The earlier analysis of about 600 of the donors excluded seventeen rarely observed V segments, including chromosome 9 orphons, because counts were too low. It was suggested by the authors that the approach could potentially be generalized to other disease states and immunological phenotypes. Immune exposure information for the cohort was limited to CMV serostatus. Assigning TCR associations to individual alleles was difficult when HLA alleles, especially DR and DQ, strongly co-occurred. At a false discovery rate of 0.05, a later analysis linked some 17,000 TCR beta sequences to specific HLA alleles. In a later analysis, several top co-occurrence clusters were reported to appear linked to parvovirus B19, influenza, CMV and Epstein-Barr virus. In a later analysis, most CMV-associated TCR beta chains were found to appear HLA-restricted, with HLA associations seemingly driven largely by CMV exposure. In a later analysis, HLA-associated TCR beta chains showed more clonal expansion and lower generation probabilities than non-associated chains that were equally common. Because HLA typing was missing for some donors at each locus, association tests included only the typed subset. Cytomegalovirus status was reported to be diagnosed by the classifier with high specificity and sensitivity in both the original and validation cohorts. Most TCR sequences were seen in very few donors, while some public TCRs were found in many individuals. V-gene and J-gene trimming of TCR beta chains was associated with a missense DCLRE1C variant in a later genetic analysis, and the association was replicated in an independent cohort. Correlated functional status among segregating V segments might reflect linkage disequilibrium, but an unknown experimental factor could not be ruled out. A later genetic analysis reported fewer N-insertions in productive TCRs among donors in an Asian-associated ancestry cluster than the roughly 700-donor mean. In an earlier analysis of 587 of the donors, most TCR beta V segments appeared in productive rearrangements about 90% or about 30% of the time, broadly matching IMGT annotations. The presence/absence analyses assumed that sequencing depth was roughly uniform across donors, and that assumption may not be true. A few of the identified cytomegalovirus-associated TCR beta chains were confirmed in vitro to be specific for cytomegalovirus antigens. In the study, 150 to 200 TCR beta chains were listed as associated with cytomegalovirus. In a later analysis, the rate of TCR association differed among HLA loci, with DRB1 alleles having the most associated TCRs and HLA-C alleles having the fewest.

Libraries were prepared through the immunoSEQ multiplex PCR assay. A mixture of 60 forward primers for TCR Vbeta segments and 13 reverse primers for TCR Jbeta segments was used in the multiplex PCR. Amplification of the CDR3 region of rearranged TCR beta genes was performed with a multiplex PCR assay on genomic DNA. The amplified TCR beta libraries were sequenced on the Illumina HiSeq System as 87-base-pair reads. The authors' pipeline ran thus. A later analysis counted tens of millions of unique TCR beta chains across the 690 or so repertoires, and some 11 million of these chains were shared by at least two donors. To remove PCR and sequencing errors, raw reads were error-corrected and collapsed into unique sequences using a nearest-neighbor algorithm that merged closely related sequences. CDR3 sequences were aligned to IMGT reference sequences to assign V, D and J gene segments. Each retained sequence needed at least a six-nucleotide match to both a V gene segment and a J gene segment. Rearrangements were classified as productive when the CDR3 lacked stop codons and remained in frame with V and J, and all other rearrangements were classified as non-productive. CDR3 was defined according to IMGT convention as the region running from the second conserved V-encoded cysteine to the conserved J-encoded phenylalanine. The earlier analysis of around 640 of the donors excluded sequences that lacked an unambiguous match to a single V gene segment. An earlier analysis of a few hundred of the donors called V segments functional above 56.7% productive rearrangements and segregating when the between-donor standard deviation exceeded 5%. A statistical classification framework was built to diagnose cytomegalovirus status from the catalog of TCR beta chain sequences. V and J gene assignment, in a later analysis, came from comparing TCR nucleotide sequences with IMGT/GENE-DB human TR gene sequences. Using the TCRdist pipeline, a later analysis assigned CDR3 sequences along with most-parsimonious VDJ recombination scenarios. In a later analysis, every TCR beta chain was defined by the combination of its CDR3 amino acid sequence and its V-gene family, and reads without a unique V-gene family were dropped. As a way to deal with suspected cross-contamination and a sequencing artifact, a later analysis dropped 450 to 600 nucleotide sequences that were highly shared and had low generation probability. A later analysis calculated a clonal expansion index for each public chain from normalized within-repertoire ranks of inferred template counts. In a later analysis, generation probabilities were computed using a VDJ recombination model fitted to out-of-frame rearrangements, and the results were checked against IGoR. In a later analysis, hypergeometric tests were used to score TCR-TCR, TCR-HLA and TCR-CMV co-occurrence, with a repertoire-size bias correction applied to TCR pairs. In a later analysis, false discovery rates were estimated by permuting HLA or CMV assignments 20 times. In a later analysis, co-occurring TCRs were grouped using DBSCAN, with TCRdist sequence similarity added in when clustering inside HLA-allele-positive subsets. Co-occurrence clustering excluded repertoires with fewer than 30,000 or more than 120,000 public chains, plus five with anomalous nucleotide sharing. Not all clones reach the TCRdb copy of this immuneACCESS table, which keeps in-frame sequences only. Checked studies attribute under half of the gap to unresolved V genes and leave the rest unexplained. V and J calls and clone size are as listed in that table; D and trimming were resolved from the DNA. In all, the sample holds around 130,000 clones, and 6.5% to 9.5% of those were seen once. 5% to 6.5% of the sample rests with the top ten.

The sequence was collected from a woman aged 40 to 49 in good health and CMV-seropositive. Material for sequencing was PBMCs.

The CDR3 protein is CASSQDRGRVAGELFF. The sequenced DNA is TGTGCCAGCAGCCAAGATAGGGGCAGGGTCGCCGGGGAGCTGTTTTTT. The chain uses TRBV14 and TRBJ2-2; the D gene is perhaps TRBD1, from 5 matching bases. CDR1 and CDR2 were assigned from the germline V gene as SGHDN and FVKESK. Including the terminal cysteine and phenylalanine, the CDR3 comprises 16 residues. The kept DNA is CDR3 alone, 48 bases in frame from the first base. The junction shows trimming of 0 bases on V and 6 bases on J, plus 14 bases between the germline ends.